These T cell receptor beta chains were read from a single sample in a study of T-cell memory formation after mild COVID-19. TCRdb redid the calling of the 5' RACE reads with MiXCR, one entry per CDR3 protein. The sample consists of around 180,000 distinct CDR3 sequences, roughly 17% of them appearing once. Sequencing was performed on PBMCs or a T cell subset sorted from them (not recorded which). The receptors derive from an adult woman who had mild COVID-19 (a few samples of this study predate the infection). Cell type and time point are not known. Both conserved end residues are trimmed from each CDR3.

TRBV5-5,TRBJ2-5,ASSEGSGTSGSAPRGETQY
TRBV5-1,TRBJ2-7,ASSFDSTFAYEQY
TRBV29-1,TRBJ1-2,SVEYRGLYGLGYT
TRBV12-3/TRBV12-4,TRBJ1-3,ASSPPLSGNTIY
TRBV4-3,TRBJ1-1,ASSQETGLEAF
TRBV4-2,TRBJ2-1,ASSQEVTSGSYNEQF
TRBV4-2,TRBJ1-2,ASSSLRTGRRYGYT
TRBV18,TRBJ1-2,ASSPGTDHSRYGGYT
TRBV3-1,TRBJ2-7,ASSQDPGDYEQY
TRBV24-1,TRBJ2-1,ATSDSLPSGTHNEQF
TRBV4-1,TRBJ2-2,ASSQEKGRTGELF
TRBV5-6,TRBJ1-6,ASSTEGVSPLH
TRBV24-1,TRBJ1-5,ATSDGAWSNQPQH
TRBV12-3/TRBV12-4,TRBJ2-7,ASSLPGLAGVEQY
TRBV6-5,TRBJ2-7,ASSSPGSGAYEQY
TRBV12-3/TRBV12-4,TRBJ1-6,ASSLPGNNSPLH
TRBV28,TRBJ2-7,ASSHGQGLYEQY
TRBV18,TRBJ1-1,ASSPTGGNTEAF
TRBV4-2,TRBJ2-7,ASSQDGVSSYEQY
TRBV5-1,TRBJ2-1,ASSFTRGVSDEQF
TRBV12-3/TRBV12-4,TRBJ2-1,ASSPRTGGAYNEQF
TRBV7-8,TRBJ1-2,ASSFWNNLYGYT
TRBV6-5,TRBJ2-5,ASSSDRVRETQY
TRBV19,TRBJ2-1,ASSYGTSGRVGSYNEQF
TRBV5-1,TRBJ1-2,ASSQGNRNYGYT
TRBV4-2,TRBJ2-3,ASSQVPGSTDTQY
TRBV3-1,TRBJ1-1,ASSQDYVLATFAF
TRBV5-6,TRBJ2-2,ASSLVPWGAGELF
TRBV6-2/TRBV6-3,TRBJ1-4,ASRTLNEKLF
TRBV7-2,TRBJ1-2,ASSLVVSGQVHGYT
TRBV7-2,TRBJ2-1,ASRPALGWGQTSYNEQF
TRBV10-3,TRBJ2-7,AISESGGSSYEQY
TRBV12-3/TRBV12-4,TRBJ2-1,ASTPWESYNEQF
TRBV20-1,TRBJ2-7,SATDLNNYEQY
TRBV5-1,TRBJ2-1,ASSPGTSGRLGNEQF
TRBV11-2,TRBJ2-3,ASSVKGGGSQIYTQY
TRBV3-1,TRBJ2-7,ASSRNIGYEQY
TRBV27,TRBJ2-7,ASRRTWAGSYEQY
TRBV9,TRBJ2-5,ASSVADFSKETQY
TRBV29-1,TRBJ1-2,SVEEQDYGYT
TRBV6-1,TRBJ2-3,ASSEASGSRNTQY
TRBV7-2,TRBJ2-5,ASSPRRGRASETQY
TRBV10-3,TRBJ2-6,AISDSPGEANVLT
TRBV5-1,TRBJ2-7,ASGIGLAGGYEQY
TRBV19,TRBJ2-3,ASSPGALGTDTQY